The 25 T cell receptor beta chains in this list originate from one sample, sequenced in a study of T cell changes during pregnancy in multiple sclerosis. The data were produced by immunoSEQ multiplex PCR, yet TCRdb's version contains in-frame clones alone and is incomplete. The data hold about 83,000 clones, with over 90% observed a single time. This specimen was peripheral blood, taken in the second trimester of pregnancy. These receptors were obtained from a female donor with multiple sclerosis, enrolled in a pregnancy study.

In nucleotides, the CDR3 is TGCGCCAGCAGCTCCCGGAATCGGGTCGAGCAGTACTTC. It encodes CASSSRNRVEQYF. The chain couples TRBV4-1 to TRBJ2-7; D gene uncertain. This CDR3 is built from 13 residues. Germline V gives CDR1 MGHRA, CDR2 YSYEKL. V was clipped by 5 bases and J by 6 bases, with 14 bases between them.

The chain is built from TRBV7-4 and TRBJ2-7; TRBD1 agrees at 7 bases. The J segment lost 5 bases and the V segment lost 4 bases, leaving 8 bases of the junction unmatched. The CDR3 has 14 residues. CDR1 SGHVT and CDR2 SQSDAQ come from the germline V gene. The CDR3 DNA reads TGTGCCAGCAGCTCAATAGACAGGGACAACGAGCAGTACTTC. Its protein is CASSSIDRDNEQYF.

The chain recombines TRBV4-2 with TRBJ1-1; a weak D match, TRBD1 (6 bases). The CDR3 has 15 amino acids. V was pared by 0 bases and J by 6 bases, with 14 bases between. Germline V gives CDR1 LGHNA, CDR2 YNFKEQ. The CDR3 DNA reads TGTGCCAGCAGCCAAGATTCAGGGGTAAGGCCTGAAGCTTTCTTT. Residues: CASSQDSGVRPEAFF.

CDR3 region: CATRQAGNTIYF. In nucleotides, the CDR3 is TGTGCCACACGACAGGCTGGAAACACCATATATTTT. J is TRBJ1-3 and V is TRBV6-6; possible D gene TRBD1, 6 bases. The CDR3 is 12 residues long. V lost 10 bases to trimming and J lost 2 bases, with 9 bases between them. From germline, CDR1 is MNHNY and CDR2 SVGAGI (reference sequence).

The CDR3: CASTGGWGNQPQHF. The CDR3, as DNA: TGTGCCAGCACAGGGGGATGGGGCAATCAGCCCCAGCATTTT. This chain links TRBV7-2 with TRBJ1-5, with TRBD1 identical over 7 bases. The CDR3 has 14 amino acids. V shed 7 bases and J 2 bases; nucleotides not matched to a gene: 5. CDR1 and CDR2 (germline): SGHTA, FQGNSA.

The chain combines TRBV7-9 with TRBJ2-2; weak D call: TRBD2 (5 bases). This CDR3 is 16 amino acids long. Trimming left V 4 bases short and J 5 bases short, with 17 bases between. Germline V gene lookup returns CDR1 SEHNR and CDR2 FQNEAQ (reference sequence). In DNA, the CDR3 is TGTGCCAGCAGCTCCTTCGAGGGAGCTCGAACCGGGGAGCTGTTTTTT. Translating it yields CASSSFEGARTGELFF.

V usage is TRBV6-5 and J usage is TRBJ2-7; D possibly corresponds to TRBD1 (6 bases). The CDR3 has 14 amino acids. Germline V gene lookup returns CDR1 MNHEY and CDR2 SVGAGI. Trimming left V 2 bases short and J 3 bases short, with 11 bases between. The CDR3 is CASSYGDNLYEQYF. The CDR3 nucleotides read TGTGCCAGCAGTTACGGGGACAACCTCTACGAGCAGTACTTC.

The CDR3 reads CASSLRDPTDTQYF. The DNA of the CDR3 is TGTGCCAGCAGTTTGAGGGATCCTACAGATACGCAGTATTTT. The V gene is TRBV27, the J gene TRBJ2-3, with D possibly matching TRBD2 (5 bases). The CDR3 length is 14 residues. Trimming left V 3 bases short and J 3 bases short, with 10 bases between. The germline CDR1 and CDR2 sequences are MNHEY and SMNVEV (reference sequence).

The V call is TRBV6-1, the J call TRBJ1-5; 8 positions match TRBD1. The germline V gene encodes CDR1 MNHNS and CDR2 SASEGT. CDR3 size: 13 residues. V lost 7 bases to trimming and J lost 6 bases; unmatched junction nucleotides: 5. CDR3 sequence: CASKTGVAQPQHF. The CDR3 nucleotides are TGTGCCAGCAAGACAGGGGTAGCTCAGCCCCAGCATTTT.

The chain recombines TRBV11-2 with TRBJ2-2; 7 positions match TRBD1. CDR3 size: 14 residues. Germline trimming cut 5 bases from V and 6 bases from J; bases unmatched to any gene: 6. CDR1 and CDR2 from the germline V gene are SGHAT and FQNNGV. The CDR3 region has the DNA TGTGCCAGCAGCACGACAGGGTTGCCCGGGGAGCTGTTTTTT. Protein sequence: CASSTTGLPGELFF.

The chain has TRBV2 and TRBJ1-1, with TRBD1 identical over 8 bases. CDR1 SNHLY and CDR2 FYNNEI come from the germline V gene. Trimming at V came to 4 bases and at J to 6 bases, leaving 4 bases not matched to a gene. This CDR3 contains 13 residues. The CDR3 coding sequence is TGTGCCAGCAGTGGCCAACAGGGGGCTGAAGCTTTCTTT. Its protein is CASSGQQGAEAFF. Based on the CDR3 plus reference TRBV2 and TRBJ1-1, the full variable domain is EPEVTQTPSHQVTQMGQEVILRCVPISNHLYFYWYRQILGQKVEFLVSFYNNEISEKSEIFDDQFSVERPDGSNFTLKIRSTKLEDSAMYFCASSGQQGAEAFFGQGTRLTVV.

V gene TRBV28 combines with J gene TRBJ1-2; D is ambiguous. The ends were cut back, 6 bases at V and 2 bases at J, with 13 bases in the middle. The CDR3 spans 14 residues. Germline V lookup: CDR1 MDHEN, CDR2 SYDVKM. This chain's CDR3 is CASSLSKINYGYTF. The CDR3 bases are TGTGCCAGCAGCCTATCTAAAATAAACTATGGCTACACCTTC.

J is TRBJ1-2 and V is TRBV5-4; D perhaps matches TRBD1 (5 bases). The length of the CDR3 is 13 residues. Germline CDR1 reads SGHNT; CDR2 reads YYREEE (reference sequence). V dropped 2 bases and J dropped 4 bases, with 9 bases sitting between them. The CDR3 here is CASSFQGSYGYTF. The DNA for the CDR3 is TGTGCCAGCAGCTTCCAGGGAAGCTATGGCTACACCTTC. Variable domain in full (rest from reference TRBV5-4 and TRBJ1-2): ETGVTQSPTHLIKTRGQQVTLRCSSQSGHNTVSWYQQALGQGPQFIFQYYREEENGRGNFPPRFSGLQFPNYSSELNVNALELDDSALYLCASSFQGSYGYTFGSGTRLTVV.

V usage is TRBV27 and J usage is TRBJ1-2; tentatively, D is TRBD1 (5 bases). Trimming cost V 5 bases and J 4 bases, with 17 bases left between them. Germline CDR1 MNHEY, CDR2 SMNVEV (reference sequence). This CDR3 is built from 15 residues. CDR3 sequence: CASSGWGERGYGYTF. CDR3 sequence (DNA): TGTGCCAGCAGTGGATGGGGGGAGAGAGGCTATGGCTACACCTTC.

This clone was counted once. The chain uses TRBV18 and TRBJ1-2; possible D gene TRBD1, 5 bases. Germline V gene lookup returns CDR1 KGHSH and CDR2 LQKENI. The germline V and J ends were trimmed by 0 bases and 4 bases, with 9 bases remaining between them. This CDR3 spans 14 amino acids. This CDR3 is CASSPPEGFYGYTF. The CDR3 DNA reads TGTGCCAGCTCACCACCGGAGGGGTTCTATGGCTACACCTTC.

This sequence joins TRBV5-5 and TRBJ1-2; TRBD1 agrees at 9 bases. Losses at the gene ends were 4 bases for V and 6 bases for J; bases not matched to a gene: 13. The germline V gene has CDR1 SGHKS and CDR2 YYEKEE (reference sequence). The length of the CDR3 is 16 residues. Here the CDR3 reads CASSPEGQGGWDGYTF. CDR3 nucleotides: TGTGCCAGCAGCCCGGAGGGACAGGGAGGATGGGATGGCTACACCTTC.

The chain has TRBV5-4 and TRBJ2-7, with TRBD2 matching over 13 bases. This CDR3 spans 15 amino acids. Germline V gene lookup returns CDR1 SGHNT and CDR2 YYREEE (reference sequence). With V trimmed by 4 bases and J by 2 bases, 3 bases remained unmatched. Here the CDR3 DNA reads TGTGCCAGCAGCCCAGGACTAGCGGGAGCCTACGAGCAGTACTTC. Encoded protein: CASSPGLAGAYEQYF. Supplemented by reference TRBV5-4 and TRBJ2-7, the full variable domain reads ETGVTQSPTHLIKTRGQQVTLRCSSQSGHNTVSWYQQALGQGPQFIFQYYREEENGRGNFPPRFSGLQFPNYSSELNVNALELDDSALYLCASSPGLAGAYEQYFGPGTRLTVT.

This chain joins TRBV27 and TRBJ2-1; 7 bases match TRBD2. Trimming removed 10 bases from V and 7 bases from J; junction bases left unmatched: 4. CDR1 is MNHEY and CDR2 is SMNVEV in the germline V gene (reference sequence). The CDR3 is 11 residues long. The CDR3 region has the DNA TGTGCCACCCGGCGGGGGAATGAGCAGTTCTTC. This codes for CATRRGNEQFF.

This clone was detected only once. The chain employs TRBV27 and TRBJ2-7; 8 positions match TRBD2. V lost 5 bases and J lost 4; bases outside the gene matches: 7. The germline gives CDR1 MNHEY, CDR2 SMNVEV (reference sequence). The CDR3 has 14 amino acids. The CDR3 spells CASSGAGGSYEQYF. CDR3 nucleotide sequence: TGTGCCAGCAGTGGGGCGGGAGGTTCGTACGAGCAGTACTTC.

This clone has just one count. The rearrangement joins TRBV4-1 to TRBJ2-7, with 8 bases fitting TRBD2. Germline assignment: CDR1 MGHRA and CDR2 YSYEKL. The CDR3 has 14 residues. V shed 0 bases, J shed 4 bases, and the junction held 2 bases outside the gene matches. This CDR3 reads CASSQETGGYEQYF. For the CDR3, the DNA is TGCGCCAGCAGCCAAGAGACGGGGGGGTACGAGCAGTACTTC.

V and J are TRBV18 and TRBJ2-1, with 8 positions matching TRBD2. This CDR3 contains 17 residues. CDR1 and CDR2 (germline): KGHSH, LQKENI. J gave up 2 bases and V 4 bases, and 10 bases lay outside the gene matches. In DNA form, the CDR3 reads TGTGCCAGCTCACTCGTGGACTCGGGGGGGACCTACAATGAGCAGTTCTTC. Its protein product is CASSLVDSGGTYNEQFF.

This clone was detected once. The chain is built from TRBV4-3 and TRBJ1-5; tentatively, D is TRBD1 (6 bases). V lost 0 bases and J 1 base, leaving 7 bases between the germline ends. From germline, CDR1 is LGHNA and CDR2 YSLEER. There are 15 residues in the CDR3. As DNA, the CDR3 is TGCGCCAGCAGCCAAGACAGGGGCAGCAATCAGCCCCAGCATTTT. This sequence encodes CASSQDRGSNQPQHF.

The chain combines TRBV19 with TRBJ1-1; D remains unclear. CDR1 LNHDA and CDR2 SQIVND come from the germline V gene (reference sequence). CDR3 size: 15 residues. V shed 10 bases and J shed 2 bases, with 20 bases lying between them. CDR3 nucleotide sequence: TGTGCCACCACCCGGCCGGCAGGTGGTAACACTGAAGCTTTCTTT. Residues: CATTRPAGGNTEAFF.

V usage is TRBV6-4 and J usage is TRBJ1-5; no clear D gene. Trimming stripped 7 bases from V and 9 bases from J, with 19 bases between. The CDR3 consists of 14 residues. Looked up from germline, CDR1 is MRHNA and CDR2 is SNTAGT. The CDR3 coding sequence is TGTGCCAGCATTCGGACGGGGTCTAAGGGGCCCCAGCATTTT. Translation: CASIRTGSKGPQHF.

This rearrangement joins TRBV30 to TRBJ2-7; 11 positions agree with TRBD2. V was clipped by 3 bases and J by 2 bases; unmatched bases: 9. This CDR3 comprises 16 residues. Germline V lookup: CDR1 GTSNPN, CDR2 SVGIG (reference sequence). The DNA of the CDR3 is TGTGCCTGGAGAGTCATAGCGGGAGGGCCCCCCTACGAGCAGTACTTC. Protein sequence: CAWRVIAGGPPYEQYF.